These T cell receptor beta chains were read from a single sample in a study of CD8 T cells in Susac syndrome. One entry per CDR3 protein, called by TCRdb with MiXCR from the immunoSEQ multiplex PCR reads. This repertoire shows tens of thousands of distinct CDR3 sequences, roughly 94% found once; its top ten account for about 0.3%. The sequenced sample was CD4+ T cells from PBMCs. All receptors derive from a human donor with Susac syndrome. Each CDR3 is given with its conserved first and last residue. The D gene is left open where the match is weak. Clone size, where shown, is once, few, many, or a class for clones that have expanded.

CASSLRGGDLAKNIQYF	TGTGCCAGCAGTCTTAGGGGGGGTGACCTAGCCAAAAACATTCAGTACTTC	-	TRBV12-3/TRBV12-4	TRBJ2-4	-
CASSVGRERDEQFF	TGTGCCAGCAGCGTAGGGCGAGAACGAGATGAGCAGTTCTTC	-	TRBV9	TRBJ2-1	-
CASSTNPKTDRGNSPLHF	TGTGCCAGCAGTACCAACCCAAAAACGGACAGGGGGAATTCACCCCTCCACTTT	-	TRBV6-1	TRBJ1-6	TRBD1
CASSFRGQGWSNYGYTF	TGTGCCAGCAGTTTCCGCGGACAGGGCTGGAGTAACTATGGCTACACCTTC	-	TRBV28	TRBJ1-2	TRBD1
CASSPTDTNTEAFF	TGTGCCAGCAGTCCCACGGACACGAACACTGAAGCTTTCTTT	-	TRBV21-1	TRBJ1-1	-
CSASAPGDTIYF	TGCAGTGCTAGCGCTCCCGGGGACACCATATATTTT	-	TRBV20-1	TRBJ1-3	-
CASSLYSFGRGDTEAFF	TGTGCCAGCAGTTTATACTCGTTCGGCAGGGGAGACACTGAAGCTTTCTTT	-	TRBV28	TRBJ1-1	-
CASSQGYRSNASRGYTF	TGCGCCAGCAGCCAGGGCTACAGGAGTAACGCTTCTCGAGGCTACACCTTC	-	TRBV4-1	TRBJ1-2	-
CSVAGANTEAFF	TGCAGCGTTGCGGGCGCCAACACTGAAGCTTTCTTT	few	TRBV29-1	TRBJ1-1	-
CASSSATQETQYF	TGTGCCAGCAGCTCCGCGACCCAAGAGACCCAGTACTTC	few	TRBV5-4	TRBJ2-5	-
CASSPGTSFQETQYF	TGTGCCAGCAGCCCTGGGACTAGCTTTCAAGAGACCCAGTACTTC	-	TRBV3-1	TRBJ2-5	TRBD2
CASSEPQAQYF	TGTGCCAGCAGTGAACCCCAGGCCCAGTACTTC	-	TRBV2	TRBJ2-5	-
CASRETTSYEQYF	TGTGCCAGCAGAGAGACAACGTCCTACGAGCAGTACTTC	-	TRBV6-5	TRBJ2-7	-
CAWGGTGNQPQHF	TGTGCCTGGGGCGGGACAGGCAATCAGCCCCAGCATTTT	-	TRBV30	TRBJ1-5	TRBD1
CASSQDRAIDQPQHF	TGCGCCAGCAGCCAAGACAGGGCCATTGATCAGCCCCAGCATTTT	-	TRBV4-3	TRBJ1-5	-
CATSSTPEGYNSPLHF	TGTGCCACCAGCAGTACGCCGGAAGGGTATAATTCACCCCTCCACTTT	-	TRBV15	TRBJ1-6	-
CASSLPGDEQFF	TGTGCCAGCAGTTTACCGGGGGATGAGCAGTTCTTC	-	TRBV12-3/TRBV12-4	TRBJ2-1	-
CASSPTSDNTGELFF	TGTGCCAGCAGCCCGACTAGCGATAACACCGGGGAGCTGTTTTTT	-	TRBV14	TRBJ2-2	TRBD2
CASSQGSQGSPLHF	TGTGCCAGCAGCCAAGGTTCTCAGGGATCACCCCTCCACTTT	-	TRBV3-1	TRBJ1-6	-
CSAKRGSTDTQYF	TGCAGTGCTAAGCGGGGGAGCACAGATACGCAGTATTTT	-	TRBV20-1	TRBJ2-3	TRBD2
CSAEPGQGAYEQYF	TGCAGTGCTGAACCGGGACAGGGGGCCTACGAGCAGTACTTC	-	TRBV20-1	TRBJ2-7	TRBD1
CASNRLDVETQYF	TGTGCCAGCAACCGACTAGATGTAGAGACCCAGTACTTC	-	TRBV6-6	TRBJ2-5	-
CASSLGVTYEQYF	TGTGCTAGCAGCTTAGGCGTGACCTACGAGCAGTACTTC	-	TRBV7-7	TRBJ2-7	-
CSARRLEPSRPNVQETQYF	TGCAGTGCTAGAAGACTAGAGCCCTCTCGACCTAACGTACAAGAGACCCAGTACTTC	once	TRBV20-1	TRBJ2-5	-
CASSSNYEQYF	TGTGCCAGCAGTTCGAACTACGAGCAGTACTTC	-	TRBV6-6	TRBJ2-7	-
CASSSGRIQETQYF	TGCGCCAGCAGCTCCGGACGTATCCAAGAGACCCAGTACTTC	-	TRBV5-1	TRBJ2-5	-
CASSLIRGMGSGANVLTF	TGTGCCAGCAGCTTAATCAGGGGTATGGGCTCTGGGGCCAACGTCCTGACTTTC	once	TRBV11-2	TRBJ2-6	-
CSAISGGTNEQFF	TGCAGTGCTATTAGCGGGGGGACAAATGAGCAGTTCTTC	-	TRBV20-1	TRBJ2-1	TRBD2